This is a list of T cell receptor beta chains from one sample in a study of pediatric ulcerative colitis. Assay: immunoSEQ multiplex PCR; the TCRdb copy retains only in-frame clones and omits some. Here the sample spans tens of thousands of clones, about 79% being singletons. The source material was gut tissue. These receptors all stem from a girl aged 10 to 17 with moderate ulcerative colitis. Both conserved end residues are trimmed from each CDR3. Each record gives: J gene, V gene, CDR3 protein.

TRBJ1-3	TRBV15	ATSRERGNTIY
TRBJ1-5	TRBV5-5	ASSFRPGGNQPQH
TRBJ2-2	TRBV4-3	ASSQASGAGTGELF
TRBJ1-5	TRBV6-6	ASSYWSTSNQPQH
TRBJ2-7	TRBV29-1	SVEDTSRGLYEQY
TRBJ2-2	TRBV6-5	ASTPKWSYTGELF
TRBJ1-1	TRBV7-9	ASSFSWDTEAF
TRBJ2-2	TRBV7-2	ASSPELGSGELF
TRBJ2-1	TRBV7-8	ASSLVLVVRDPNEQF
TRBJ2-3	TRBV21-1	ASSKGVHRTDTQY
TRBJ2-7	TRBV28	ASSRGGYEQY
TRBJ1-1	TRBV19	ASSPRQGRLPRTEAF
TRBJ2-7	TRBV11-2	ASSLVGDDLLGEQY
TRBJ1-5	TRBV7-2	ASSLRTGDQPQH
TRBJ1-5	TRBV6-6	ASSYSNPTSNQPQH
TRBJ1-2	TRBV4-2	ASSQRLLGYGYT
TRBJ1-1	TRBV29-1	SVEENTEAF
TRBJ2-1	TRBV28	ASGTGYYNEQF
TRBJ1-4	TRBV6-5	ASSYTPDMASEKLF
TRBJ2-1	TRBV7-6	ASSLWSSDYNEQF
TRBJ2-1	TRBV7-7	ASSPRTSGYNEQF
TRBJ1-2	TRBV7-9	ASSSDRSYT
TRBJ1-1	TRBV7-6	ASSLGGGPTGAF
TRBJ1-2	TRBV19	ASTPRGIYGYT
TRBJ1-1	TRBV28	ASTLPAPNTEAF
TRBJ2-3	TRBV19	ASSPERYTQY
TRBJ2-2	TRBV28	ASNPFGRSTGELF
TRBJ1-1	TRBV11-3	ASSAQGGTEAF
TRBJ1-2	TRBV19	ASSIALHERGYT
TRBJ1-3	TRBV18	ASSSIEAQLSGNTIY
TRBJ2-7	TRBV9	ASSPHPLGASSYEQY
TRBJ2-4	TRBV6-5	ASSRDSAKNIQY
TRBJ2-1	TRBV7-9	ASSLADRLNEQF
TRBJ2-5	TRBV6-1	ASSEKMWTQY
TRBJ1-2	TRBV7-9	ASSVTDLGGYT
TRBJ1-6	TRBV6-5	ASSKSQGANSPLH
TRBJ2-7	TRBV7-2	ASSLGGKVYEQY
TRBJ1-6	TRBV27	ASGIRAYNSPLH
TRBJ2-7	TRBV6-5	ASSYLGRGYEQY
TRBJ1-1	TRBV11-2	ASSPTFGEHTEAF
TRBJ1-2	TRBV15	ATSRDRTGTGGSNYGYT
TRBJ2-3	TRBV2	ASKTGGFTDTQY
TRBJ2-1	TRBV30	AWSGGYNEQF
TRBJ2-7	TRBV6-6	ASNWDRGPYEQY
TRBJ2-7	TRBV10-3	AISEARAYEQY
TRBJ1-2	TRBV15	ATSRDQGFFYGYT
TRBJ1-2	TRBV5-6	ASSSQGSGYT
TRBJ1-2	TRBV4-1	ASSQEPTRSRRYSYGYT